This record looks at one T cell receptor beta chain sequence and its context. Its antigen is unidentified. This entry belongs to a study of long-term antiretroviral therapy in people with HIV. immunoSEQ v3.0 was run at survey level. Sequencing targeted roughly 35,000-50,000 T-cell genomes per sample. Clones were sequenced by immunoSEQ multiplex PCR, and TCRdb holds only the in-frame ones, with some missing. The sample has 9,000 to 15,000 clones, around 79% seen once. Germline CDR1 and CDR2: KGHSH and LQKENI. CDR3 length equals 16 residues. The ends were cut back, 1 base at V and 3 bases at J, with 13 bases in the middle. The samples, holding about 0.85-10 million cryopreserved PBMC, were thawed before DNA extraction was carried out. Findings of the study overall: Patients on ART gained diversity, which nonetheless stayed below transplant donor controls. Documentation of ART adherence, viral resistance or therapy changes was absent.

Source: unsorted PBMCs, taken 3.1 years before starting antiretroviral therapy. This clonotype originated in a man aged 35 to 55 with HIV. The chain couples TRBV18 to TRBJ1-5; the D gene is possibly TRBD1 (6 bases). The CDR3 reads CASSPLGQGNNQPQHF. The DNA of the CDR3 is TGTGCCAGCTCACCACTGGGGCAGGGGAACAATCAGCCCCAGCATTTT.